This paragraph reports one TCR beta chain. Its specificity is not known. CDR1 and CDR2 from the germline V gene are SGHRS and YFSETQ. The CDR3 extends over 15 amino acids. Germline trimming cut 0 bases from V and 8 bases from J; bases unmatched to any gene: 3. Here immunoSEQ multiplex PCR was the method, and the copy in TCRdb shows in-frame clones only, minus some. The data contain 8,500 to 14,000 clones, less than 80% of them singletons. This sample is part of a study of CD4+ T cells in melanoma. General study findings and limits: A reported correlation linked neoantigen-specific CD4+ T cells to CD8+, macrophage and B cell function.

The receptor was derived from a human donor with melanoma. The chain joins TRBV5-1 to TRBJ2-1, with 12 bases matching TRBD2. Input material: cells from a culture (not recorded whether cultured in vitro). CDR3: CASSLVLAGGHEQFF. CDR3 nucleotide sequence: TGCGCCAGCAGCTTGGTACTAGCGGGGGGTCATGAGCAGTTCTTC.